This T cell receptor (beta chain) was found in a study of blood T cell repertoires in COVID-19. Study-wide context: Researchers got acute and convalescent COVID-19 samples from the United States, Italy and Spain. Sources were T cells, B-cell-depleted T cells, or PBMCs; the material itself was cDNA or gDNA.

The germline V gene encodes CDR1 LGHDT and CDR2 YNNKEL (reference sequence). Trimming took off 5 bases at V and 3 bases at J, with 14 bases between the two ends. This CDR3 is built from 15 residues. Profiling relied on immunoSEQ multiplex PCR, and the TCRdb table lists in-frame clones only, not all of them. The sample lists roughly 220,000 clones, almost 90% occurring once. Clinical histories supplied by participants themselves formed the basis of cohort assignment. Material for sequencing was PBMCs or T cells enriched from blood (not recorded which). The gene calls are TRBV3-1 (or the pseudogene TRBV3-2) and TRBJ2-1; a weak D match, TRBD2 (7 bases). The clonotype originates from a young man who had been exposed to COVID-19. The CDR3 loop is CASSGGGPHYNEQFF. As DNA, the CDR3 is TGTGCCAGCAGCGGGGGGGGGCCCCACTACAATGAGCAGTTCTTC.